This T cell receptor (beta chain) was captured by sequencing in a study of blood T cell repertoires in COVID-19. For the study at large: Whether acute or convalescent, the COVID-19 samples came from the United States, Italy and Spain. The analysed material was cDNA or gDNA that came from T cells, B-cell-depleted T cells, or PBMCs.

Two consecutive negative NP/OP PCR tests, clearance, or resolved symptoms defined Cohort 3 recovery. In the authors' methods: Amplification from reference gene primers served as the basis for estimated nucleated cell counts. The table came from immunoSEQ multiplex PCR; TCRdb's copy has only in-frame clones and leaves some out. D and trimming come from the DNA, and the V and J calls and clone size come from that table. The repertoire holds under 300,000 clones, with about nine tenths as singletons. Between the trimmed V and J ends, which lost 0 bases and 2 bases, there was a span of 10 bases. Germline lookup yields CDR1 KGHSH and CDR2 LQKENI. The CDR3 runs to 15 residues.

The rearrangement uses TRBV18 and TRBJ1-1; D is undetermined. Sequenced sample: PBMCs or T cells enriched from blood (not recorded which). This receptor was obtained from a man aged 18 to 29 who had recovered from COVID-19. CDR3 bases: TGTGCCAGCTCACCACCTCCGGGAGGTAACACTGAAGCTTTCTTT. Translation: CASSPPPGGNTEAFF.